What follows are 9 T cell receptor beta chains derived from one specimen sequenced in a study of T cell changes during pregnancy in multiple sclerosis. Clones were read by immunoSEQ multiplex PCR, and TCRdb kept only the in-frame ones, dropping some. The sample records some 45,000 clones, around 92% being singletons. This material consisted of CD4+ T cells from peripheral blood mononuclear cells, taken after pregnancy. These receptors were taken from a female donor in good health, enrolled as a control in a pregnancy study.

The chain employs TRBV18 and TRBJ1-2, with D possibly matching TRBD1 (5 bases). Germline CDR1 and CDR2: KGHSH and LQKENI. Trimming removed 2 bases at V and 0 bases at J, with 10 bases between. The CDR3 length is 15 residues. The CDR3 coding sequence is TGTGCCAGCTCACCAGCCGGGGACTCTAACTATGGCTACACCTTC. Encoded protein: CASSPAGDSNYGYTF.

This chain joins TRBV11-3 and TRBJ2-3; 9 bases line up with TRBD1. CDR3 length: 15 amino acids. Per the germline V gene, CDR1 is SGHNT and CDR2 is YENEEA. Trimming removed 4 bases from V and 3 bases from J; junction bases left unmatched: 5. This CDR3 is CASSSRTGETDTQYF. DNA for the CDR3: TGTGCCAGCAGCTCCAGGACAGGGGAGACAGATACGCAGTATTTT.

This chain links TRBV27 with TRBJ1-3, with D uncertain. CDR1 and CDR2 (germline): MNHEY, SMNVEV (reference sequence). This CDR3 has 18 residues. With 6 bases removed from V and 4 bases from J, the gap between germline ends came to 25 bases. As DNA, the CDR3 is TGTGCCAGCAGAAAACCTGGTGGGTTAAGTGGGCACGGAAACACCATATATTTT. It codes for CASRKPGGLSGHGNTIYF.

This clone rates as medium-sized. Additional DNA sequences in this sample encode the identical CDR3. The V gene is TRBV14, the J gene TRBJ1-2, with D unclear. From germline, CDR1 is SGHDN and CDR2 FVKESK. The CDR3 runs to 13 residues. V lost 1 base to trimming and J lost 4 bases, with 7 bases between them. Here the CDR3 DNA reads TGTGCCAGCAGCCAAGCAGACTCCTATGGCTACACCTTC. It yields the protein CASSQADSYGYTF.

This rearrangement joins TRBV2 to TRBJ2-3, with TRBD2 matching 8 bases. With 8 bases clipped from V and 3 bases from J, the junction kept 10 bases outside the gene matches. In germline, CDR1 is SNHLY, CDR2 FYNNEI. This CDR3 spans 15 amino acids. The CDR3 sequence is CASASFGGGTDTQYF. CDR3 nucleotide sequence: TGTGCCAGCGCCTCTTTCGGGGGGGGGACAGATACGCAGTATTTT. The full variable domain, with the rest looked up from reference TRBV2 and TRBJ2-3, is EPEVTQTPSHQVTQMGQEVILRCVPISNHLYFYWYRQILGQKVEFLVSFYNNEISEKSEIFDDQFSVERPDGSNFTLKIRSTKLEDSAMYFCASASFGGGTDTQYFGPGTRLTVL.

The V gene is TRBV9, the J gene TRBJ1-1; 9 bases are a match to TRBD1. V trimming: 4 bases; J trimming: 2 bases; junction bases outside the gene matches: 6. The CDR3 has 15 residues. Germline values: CDR1 SGDLS, CDR2 YYNGEE. This CDR3 reads CASSPRDRANTEAFF. The CDR3 bases are TGTGCCAGCAGCCCACGGGACAGGGCAAACACTGAAGCTTTCTTT.

This chain connects TRBV5-4 to TRBJ2-5; 7 bases are a match to TRBD2. Germline V lookup: CDR1 SGHNT, CDR2 YYREEE (reference sequence). CDR3 length equals 16 residues. V was clipped by 4 bases and J by 5 bases; unmatched bases: 14. The CDR3 spells CASSPTRLSGEETQYF. The DNA for the CDR3 is TGTGCCAGCAGCCCGACCCGGTTGAGCGGGGAGGAGACCCAGTACTTC. The full variable domain, rest sourced from reference TRBV5-4 and TRBJ2-5, is ETGVTQSPTHLIKTRGQQVTLRCSSQSGHNTVSWYQQALGQGPQFIFQYYREEENGRGNFPPRFSGLQFPNYSSELNVNALELDDSALYLCASSPTRLSGEETQYFGPGTRLLVL.

V usage is TRBV30 and J usage is TRBJ1-2; D not certain. Germline assignment: CDR1 GTSNPN and CDR2 SVGIG (reference sequence). V was shortened by 3 bases and J by 3 bases, with 11 bases between the two germline ends. The length of the CDR3 is 13 residues. The chain's CDR3 is CAWRALVDYGYTF. The CDR3 bases are TGTGCCTGGAGGGCCCTCGTGGACTATGGCTACACCTTC. The full variable domain, completed using reference TRBV30 and TRBJ1-2, is SQTIHQWPATLVQPVGSPLSLECTVEGTSNPNLYWYRQAAGRGLQLLFYSVGIGQISSEVPQNLSASRPQDRQFILSSKKLLLSDSGFYLCAWRALVDYGYTFGSGTRLTVV.

This chain connects TRBV2 to TRBJ2-5; no clear D gene. Trimming pared 4 bases from V and 1 base from J, leaving 13 bases between. Germline V gives CDR1 SNHLY, CDR2 FYNNEI. The length of the CDR3 is 15 residues. CDR3 sequence reads: CASSGSRPPQETQYF. The CDR3 coding sequence is TGTGCCAGCAGTGGCAGTCGTCCCCCCCAAGAGACCCAGTACTTC.